This entry is about one T cell receptor beta chain. Its target is not known. The sample is drawn from a study of STAT5B mutations in CD4+ large granular lymphocyte leukemia. The study's findings and limits: About a quarter of private leukemic clonotypes occurred rarely in other patients' non-leukemic repertoires.

Repertoires were generated with immunoSEQ multiplex PCR, while TCRdb's copy carries only in-frame clones and drops some. The sample shows approximately 40,000 clones, roughly 81% of them seen only once. The CDR3 totals 16 residues. Germline V CDR1 and CDR2: SGHTA, FQGNSA. Trimming cost V 3 bases and J 3 bases; bases outside gene matches: 9. The V and J genes are TRBV7-2 and TRBJ2-3, with 7 bases that match TRBD2. Sequencing was performed on CD4+ T cells from blood buffy coats. The sequence was obtained from a human donor in good health. CDR3 coding DNA: TGTGCCAGCAGCTTCGGGTGGGGCGGGAGAACAGATACGCAGTATTTT. Translated, it gives CASSFGWGGRTDTQYF.